Following are 29 T cell receptor beta chains from one sample sequenced in a study of identical twins. TCRdb reprocessed the 5' RACE reads with MiXCR, giving one entry per CDR3 protein. The table has approximately 890,000 distinct CDR3 sequences, 12% seen once; the top ten hold around 1.6%. The same data also contributed to another study, on yellow fever vaccine responses in identical twins.

Material for sequencing was PBMCs. Receptor source: a woman aged 18-30 years in good health.

V and J are TRBV7-2 and TRBJ2-7; D possibly corresponds to TRBD2 (7 bases). Deletions cut 5 bases from V and 4 bases from J, with 15 bases between. Germline V gene sequence: CDR1 SGHTA, CDR2 FQGNSA. This CDR3 is 14 amino acids long. CDR3 nucleotides: TGTGCCAGCAGCCCCCGGGGGGCCGTTTACGAGCAGTACGTC. Amino acid sequence: CASSPRGAVYEQYV.

The chain joins TRBV20-1 to TRBJ2-1, with no clear D. With 4 bases removed from V and 8 bases from J, the gap between germline ends came to 9 bases. CDR3 length: 11 residues. Germline V gene sequence: CDR1 DFQATT, CDR2 SNEGSKA (reference sequence). CDR3 nucleotide sequence: TGCAGTGCTATCACCCCGGATGAGCAGTTCTTC. It translates to CSAITPDEQFF.

The gene calls are TRBV6-1 and TRBJ2-3, with no clear D. This CDR3 spans 15 amino acids. V shed 6 bases and J shed 1 base, with 14 bases lying between them. Looked up from germline, CDR1 is MNHNS and CDR2 is SASEGT. CDR3 nucleotide sequence: TGTGCCAGCAGATCCGGACCTAGGGGCACAGATACGCAGTATTTT. Translation gives CASRSGPRGTDTQYF.

The V call is TRBV29-1, the J call TRBJ2-1, with TRBD2 as a possible D gene (6 bases). This CDR3 has 18 amino acids. CDR1 and CDR2 (germline): SQVTM, ANQGSEA. V was trimmed by 1 base and J by 9 bases, leaving 28 bases between them. CDR3 coding DNA: TGCAGCGTTGAAGGCACGATCTGGCTTGGCGGGATTAAGGGTGAGCAGTTCTTC. This gives the protein CSVEGTIWLGGIKGEQFF.

This clonotype was seen only a few times. J is TRBJ1-6 and V is TRBV6-1; D is undetermined. This CDR3 is 14 amino acids long. Trimming left V 4 bases short and J 2 bases short, with 6 bases between. The V gene's germline CDR1 is MNHNS and CDR2 SASEGT. The CDR3 region is CASSVGPYNSPLHF. CDR3 nucleotides: TGTGCCAGCAGTGTGGGCCCCTATAATTCACCCCTCCACTTT.

The gene calls are TRBV18 and TRBJ1-2; 7 bases align to TRBD1. The germline V gene has CDR1 KGHSH and CDR2 LQKENI. This CDR3 has 15 residues. V trimming: 4 bases; J trimming: 4 bases; junction bases outside the gene matches: 9. CDR3 region: CASSLATGVGYGYTF. The CDR3 region has the DNA TGTGCCAGCTCACTGGCTACAGGGGTCGGCTATGGCTACACCTTC.

Only a few counts were recorded for this clonotype. The chain combines TRBV5-4 with TRBJ2-1, with 11 bases fitting TRBD1. The CDR3 has 21 residues. The germline V gene encodes CDR1 SGHNT and CDR2 YYREEE (reference sequence). The ends lost 0 bases at V and 2 bases at J; junction bases unmatched: 16. This chain's CDR3 is CASSLGTGGAAWSLAYNEQFF. The CDR3 DNA is TGTGCCAGCAGCTTGGGGACAGGGGGCGCCGCTTGGAGTCTCGCCTACAATGAGCAGTTCTTC.

This clonotype was detected a few times. The V gene is TRBV5-5, the J gene TRBJ2-5, with D perhaps TRBD1 (6 bases). With 3 bases removed from V and 0 bases from J, the gap between germline ends came to 12 bases. This CDR3 contains 15 residues. Per the germline V gene, CDR1 is SGHKS and CDR2 is YYEKEE (reference sequence). In DNA, the CDR3 is TGTGCCAGCAGCTACATCCGGGACAACCAAGAGACCCAGTACTTC. Amino acids: CASSYIRDNQETQYF.

There are a few counts of this clonotype. The rearrangement joins TRBV10-1 to TRBJ2-5; D uncertain. Trimming removed 0 bases from V and 5 bases from J, with 13 bases in between. The CDR3 runs 15 residues. Germline lookup yields CDR1 WNHNN and CDR2 SYGVQD (reference sequence). As DNA, the CDR3 is TGCGCCAGCAGTGAGTCGATTGCCGCCGGGGAGACCCAGTACTTC. Protein sequence: CASSESIAAGETQYF.

CDR3 DNA: TGCGCCAGCAGCCCGGAGATGACAGGGCGAGAATATGGCTACACCTTC. This translates into CASSPEMTGREYGYTF. The V and J genes are TRBV5-1 and TRBJ1-2; 7 positions match TRBD1. The CDR3 runs to 16 residues. The trim removed 4 bases at V and 5 bases at J, leaving 14 bases unmatched. Germline lookup yields CDR1 SGHRS and CDR2 YFSETQ.

This clonotype came up a few times. The chain carries TRBV5-1 and TRBJ2-3, with 8 bases lining up with TRBD1. From germline, CDR1 is SGHRS and CDR2 YFSETQ. The CDR3 is 16 residues long. Trimming cost V 4 bases and J 7 bases; bases outside gene matches: 14. The CDR3 coding sequence is TGCGCCAGCAGCGTGGGACAGGTCCTCGTCTCAAATACGCAGTATTTT. Amino acids: CASSVGQVLVSNTQYF.

This clonotype was counted a few times. The V gene is TRBV12-3 or TRBV12-4, the J gene TRBJ1-3; no clear D gene. Deletions cut 5 bases from V and 0 bases from J, with 11 bases between. The CDR3 consists of 15 residues. The CDR3 protein is CASSLQVNSGNTIYF. The DNA of the CDR3 is TGTGCCAGCAGTCTTCAGGTTAACTCTGGAAACACCATATATTTT.

This clonotype was seen ten or more times. The chain combines TRBV12-3 or TRBV12-4 with TRBJ2-1, with D perhaps matching TRBD2 (6 bases). This CDR3 region has 14 residues. The V gene lost 9 bases and the J gene lost 12 bases, with 24 bases spanning the gap. The CDR3, as DNA: TGTGCCAGGCCCACGGGACCGCCGCTGGGGGGGCAGTTCTTC. Translating it yields CARPTGPPLGGQFF.

The V call is TRBV27, the J call TRBJ2-7; the match to TRBD2 covers 9 bases. Trimming took 3 bases from V and 1 from J; bases not matched to a gene: 4. CDR3 size: 15 residues. Germline loops: CDR1 MNHEY, CDR2 SMNVEV (reference sequence). The CDR3 region has the DNA TGTGCCAGCAGTTTCAGTCTAGCGGGGTCCTACGAGCAGTACTTC. The encoded protein is CASSFSLAGSYEQYF.

This clonotype was counted between two and nine times. The genes are TRBV3-1 and TRBJ2-2; 9 bases agree with TRBD2. Germline CDR1 is LGHDT and CDR2 is YNNKEL (reference sequence). Unmatched junction bases numbered 0, after V lost 4 bases and J lost 0 bases. CDR3 length equals 15 residues. The CDR3 reads CASSRGRANTGELFF. CDR3 nucleotide sequence: TGTGCCAGCAGCCGCGGGAGGGCGAACACCGGGGAGCTGTTTTTT.

This chain connects TRBV6-1 to TRBJ2-3; 9 nucleotides agree with TRBD2. CDR3 length equals 16 residues. Germline CDR1 is MNHNS and CDR2 is SASEGT. Trimming took 6 bases from V and 3 from J; bases not matched to a gene: 10. CDR3 in amino acids: CASRAGGGASTDTQYF. CDR3 sequence (DNA): TGTGCCAGCAGGGCCGGCGGGGGGGCTAGTACAGATACGCAGTATTTT.

This clonotype occurred many times. The V gene is TRBV12-3 or TRBV12-4, the J gene TRBJ1-4, with D unclear. The CDR3 spans 12 residues. V lost 2 bases, J lost 8 bases, and 6 bases lay in between. The CDR3 DNA reads as TGTGCCAGCAGTTTACCGTGGGAAAAACTGTTTTTT. The encoded protein is CASSLPWEKLFF.

In this sample, this clonotype turned up a few times. This chain joins TRBV3-1 and TRBJ2-4; D possibly uses TRBD1 or TRBD2 (6 bases each). Between the trimmed V and J ends, which lost 1 base and 0 bases, there was a span of 25 bases. Germline values: CDR1 LGHDT, CDR2 YNNKEL (reference sequence). This CDR3 region has 21 residues. The CDR3 bases are TGTGCCAGCAGCCAAGCGTTTCCGGGACCAAGGGGGGACCTAGCCAAAAACATTCAGTACTTC. This codes for CASSQAFPGPRGDLAKNIQYF.

This clonotype has ten or more counts. V gene TRBV6-1 combines with J gene TRBJ1-2; weak D call: TRBD1 (6 bases). Germline-derived CDR1 and CDR2 are MNHNS and SASEGT. Trimming shortened V by 10 bases and J by 8 bases, and 23 bases separated the two germline ends. The CDR3 is 14 amino acids. The CDR3 loop reads CAILTGHSSGGYTF. CDR3 DNA: TGTGCCATCCTTACGGGACACTCTTCGGGAGGCTACACCTTC.

This clonotype was detected a few times. The genes are TRBV4-1 and TRBJ2-4; 9 positions match TRBD1. CDR3 length: 17 residues. Germline CDR1 MGHRA, CDR2 YSYEKL. Trimming removed 2 bases from V and 0 bases from J; junction bases left unmatched: 5. The CDR3 sequence is CASSQRTGELAKNIQYF. The CDR3 nucleotides read TGCGCCAGCAGCCAACGGACAGGGGAACTAGCCAAAAACATTCAGTACTTC.

This clonotype was seen repeatedly, ten times or more. The V and J genes are TRBV7-9 and TRBJ1-5; D uncertain. V dropped 4 bases and J dropped 5 bases, with 9 bases sitting between them. Germline-derived CDR1 and CDR2 are SEHNR and FQNEAQ (reference sequence). The CDR3 is 13 residues long. The CDR3 bases are TGTGCCAGCAGCTCTGAAGGATATCAGCCCCAGCATTTT. It encodes CASSSEGYQPQHF.

This clonotype occurred a few times. The V and J genes are TRBV10-3 and TRBJ2-1; possibly TRBD1 for D (7 bases). The V gene's germline CDR1 is ENHRY and CDR2 SYGVKD. V was shortened by 2 bases and J by 15 bases, with 23 bases between the two germline ends. The CDR3 spans 15 residues. Here the CDR3 reads CAISEGGDSQMVRFF. The CDR3 bases are TGTGCCATCAGTGAGGGAGGGGACAGCCAGATGGTTCGGTTCTTC.

This clonotype has just a few counts. This chain connects TRBV5-1 to TRBJ2-3; 7 nucleotides agree with TRBD2. The CDR3 is made up of 15 amino acids. The trim removed 1 base at V and 0 bases at J, leaving 2 bases unmatched. Germline values: CDR1 SGHRS, CDR2 YFSETQ. The CDR3 sequence: CASSLWGGSTDTQYF. The CDR3 bases are TGCGCCAGCAGCTTGTGGGGGGGGAGCACAGATACGCAGTATTTT.

In DNA form, the CDR3 reads TGTGTCTCCGGGACGGTTAGTTACGAGCAGTACTTC. The encoded protein is CVSGTVSYEQYF. The V and J genes are TRBV6-5 and TRBJ2-7; perhaps D is TRBD1 or TRBD2 (5 bases each). The CDR3 loop spans 12 amino acids. Germline V gene lookup returns CDR1 MNHEY and CDR2 SVGAGI.

The chain recombines TRBV12-3 or TRBV12-4 with TRBJ2-7, with a possible D match to TRBD1 (7 bases). The germline V and J ends were trimmed by 5 bases and 3 bases, with 17 bases remaining between them. CDR3 length equals 15 residues. The CDR3 loop is CASSGGTVVIYEQYF. The CDR3 coding sequence is TGTGCCAGCAGTGGCGGGACAGTAGTTATCTACGAGCAGTACTTC.

The V and J genes are TRBV3-1 and TRBJ1-4; possible D gene TRBD1, 6 bases. Trimming took 1 base from V and 6 from J, leaving 21 bases between them. Germline lookup yields CDR1 LGHDT and CDR2 YNNKEL (reference sequence). This CDR3 spans 18 amino acids. The CDR3 coding sequence is TGTGCCAGCAGCCAAGGATCCATACTTTGGGGGGCTGATGAAAAACTGTTTTTT. Its protein is CASSQGSILWGADEKLFF.

The chain links TRBV11-2 to TRBJ2-6, with 8 bases matching TRBD1. The CDR3 spans 18 residues. Germline loops: CDR1 SGHAT, CDR2 FQNNGV. J gave up 3 bases and V 4 bases, and 11 bases lay outside the gene matches. CDR3 residues: CASSYLGRGRFGANVLTF. DNA of the CDR3: TGTGCCAGCAGCTATTTGGGCAGGGGGCGCTTTGGGGCCAACGTCCTGACTTTC.

This clonotype has a count of ten or more. This chain connects TRBV29-1 to TRBJ2-2; D remains ambiguous. The V and J ends lost 2 bases and 0 bases respectively, with 7 bases between them. Germline CDR1 and CDR2: SQVTM and ANQGSEA. This CDR3 region has 14 residues. In DNA, the CDR3 is TGCAGCGTTGAACCCGGATCGAACACCGGGGAGCTGTTTTTT. Amino acid sequence: CSVEPGSNTGELFF.

CDR3 in amino acids: CASRNTQGSYEQYV. In DNA form, the CDR3 reads TGTGCCAGCAGGAACACCCAGGGGTCCTACGAGCAGTACGTC. This chain joins TRBV6-1 and TRBJ2-7; TRBD1 is a possible D gene (6 bases). The V end lost 6 bases, the J end lost 1 base, and 13 bases lay between the germline ends. The CDR3 spans 14 residues. Germline CDR1 and CDR2: MNHNS and SASEGT.